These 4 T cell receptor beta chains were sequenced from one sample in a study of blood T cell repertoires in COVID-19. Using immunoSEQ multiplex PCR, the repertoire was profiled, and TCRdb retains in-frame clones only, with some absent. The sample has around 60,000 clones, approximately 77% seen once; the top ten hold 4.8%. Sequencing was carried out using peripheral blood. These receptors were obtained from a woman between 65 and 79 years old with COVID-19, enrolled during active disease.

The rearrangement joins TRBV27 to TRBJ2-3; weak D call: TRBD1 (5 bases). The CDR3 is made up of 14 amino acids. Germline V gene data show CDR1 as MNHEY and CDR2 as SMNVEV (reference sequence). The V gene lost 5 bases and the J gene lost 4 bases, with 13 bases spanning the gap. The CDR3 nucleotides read TGTGCCAGCAGTGCCAGGGCCCGTTCAGATACGCAGTATTTT. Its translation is CASSARARSDTQYF.

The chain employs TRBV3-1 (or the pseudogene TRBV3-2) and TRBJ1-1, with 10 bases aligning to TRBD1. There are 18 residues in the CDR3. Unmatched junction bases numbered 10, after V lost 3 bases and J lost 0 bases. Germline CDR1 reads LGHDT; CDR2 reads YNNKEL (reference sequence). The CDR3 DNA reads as TGTGCCAGCAGCCATGGGACAGGGGCCTCCTTCATGAACACTGAAGCTTTCTTT. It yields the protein CASSHGTGASFMNTEAFF.

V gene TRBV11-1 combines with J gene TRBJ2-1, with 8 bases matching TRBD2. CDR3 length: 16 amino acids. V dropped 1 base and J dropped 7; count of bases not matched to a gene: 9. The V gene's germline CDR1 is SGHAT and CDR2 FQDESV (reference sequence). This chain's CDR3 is CASSLGGTRGTNEQFF. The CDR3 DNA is TGTGCCAGCAGCTTAGGGGGGACTAGGGGTACGAATGAGCAGTTCTTC.

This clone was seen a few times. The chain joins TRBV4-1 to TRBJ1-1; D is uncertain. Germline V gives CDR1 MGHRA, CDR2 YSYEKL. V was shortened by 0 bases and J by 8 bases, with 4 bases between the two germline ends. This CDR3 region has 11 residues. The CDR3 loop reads CASSQDLEAFF. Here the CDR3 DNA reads TGCGCCAGCAGCCAAGATCTAGAAGCTTTCTTT.